This TCR beta chain originates from a study of T cells in Graves' hyperthyroidism and ophthalmopathy (dated by TCRdb to about 2019). Context from the whole study: Peripheral blood samples were taken at the time of initial diagnosis, prior to any treatment. Prospective prediction of ophthalmopathy was tested in an independent validation cohort consisting of some 18 hyperthyroidism patients and 15 or so patients who later progressed to ophthalmopathy. Once sampling was done, hyperthyroidism patients were given methimazole at a starting dose of 30 mg daily, whereas ophthalmopathy patients were given high-dose intravenous methylprednisolone. To identify distinguishing TCR V-J signatures, a discovery cohort of 90 to 100 patients was used, comprising some 45 with Graves' ophthalmopathy and approximately 58 with stable Graves' hyperthyroidism. In addition, the study compared T-cell repertoires in thyroid tissue and in blood from five to seven Graves' hyperthyroidism patients. The approximately 100 discovery patients were divided at random into training and test sets in a 7:3 ratio. The paper describes TCR Vbeta CDR3 sequencing of some 130 peripheral blood samples, made up of about 40 ophthalmopathy patients, 70 to 75 hyperthyroidism patients and roughly 17 progressor patients.

Amplification of TCR beta CDR3 regions was carried out from RNA transcripts. For the first round of RT-PCR on the TCR CDR3, the HTBI primer set was used together with the Qiagen OneStep RT-PCR kit. A second multiplex PCR round built the libraries, followed by size selection and purification. The libraries were sequenced on an Illumina HiSeq2000 using paired-end 100 bp reads. The authors processed their data as follows. SOAPnuke was used to process the raw data, throwing out any read that contained adapters or uncalled bases, had a mean Phred below 15, or lacked an exact constant-primer or identifier match. High-quality paired reads were merged using COPE v1.2.5, and each unique nucleotide sequence was defined as a clonotype. MiTCR v1.1 was used to align clonotypes to the IMGT TRBV, TRBD and TRBJ reference segments. The analysis included only V-J combinations with a frequency above 0.0001, which together covered around 99% of the repertoires. The TCS score was defined as F50 (clonal expansion) divided by E x V (chaos), with BLOSUM62-based TCRdist calculated between CDR3 peptides within each V-J. Welch's t-statistics and random forest reduced 514 V-J features to 10 to 15, which were used in a naive Bayes classifier (R e1071). TCRdb trimmed public reads at Q25 via fastp, called clones via MiXCR and kept in-frame beta chains. Identical CDR3 proteins give one entry, which carries the most common genes and DNA. TCRdb's processing, not the authors' own work, is the source of the V and J calls. This sample is represented by 530,000 or so distinct CDR3 sequences; 24% of them were singletons. 11% of the sample rests with the top ten.

Overall study outcomes, separate from this receptor: No statistical method was used to fix the sample size in advance, and group allocation was not hidden from the investigators. In cross-validation, a model built on a 13 V-J signature told ophthalmopathy apart from stable hyperthyroidism with 85% to 90% sensitivity and approximately 81% specificity, and in testing the same model reached 80%/75%. Most expanded thyroid clonotypes (frequency above 0.001) were also found in blood, which suggests that blood repertoires may mirror thyroid immune responses. In validation, the model predicted progression to ophthalmopathy with 60% to 71% sensitivity and around 72% specificity, a median of roughly seven months before onset.

In the ophthalmopathy patients, disease was moderately to severely active, with a Clinical Activity Score of 3 or more, a NOSPECS grade of 4 or more, and a duration of less than 3 months. The study excluded patients with uncontrolled infections, other autoimmune diseases, pregnancy or lactation. Diagnoses were based on clinical symptoms, serum thyroxine and TRAb, thyroid ultrasound and orbital computed tomography. Ficoll-Paque density gradient centrifugation was used to isolate PBMCs from about 9.4 ml of fresh peripheral blood. Trizol reagent was used to extract total RNA, and RNA quality was then checked on an Agilent 2100 Bioanalyzer. The cysteine opens and the phenylalanine closes a CDR3 of 14 amino acids. This entry keeps only the CDR3 DNA: 42 bases, framed from base 1. V is cut by 8 bases and J by 5 bases, and the space between the germline ends is 19 bases. CDR1 and CDR2 were assigned from the germline V gene (reference sequence) as LNHDA and SQIVND.

This clonotype was seen repeatedly, ten times or more. Its antigen target is currently unknown. The record has no base qualities; no much larger clone is one base away. The chain is made from TRBV19 and TRBJ2-7; a tentative D match to TRBD2 spans 6 bases. This clonotype originated in a woman in her 30s with Graves' ophthalmopathy. The sample was blood. CDR3 region: CASDNGGNIHEQYF. The DNA reads as follows: TGTGCCAGTGACAATGGGGGGAATATCCACGAGCAGTACTTC.